The T cell receptor (beta chain) under discussion was sequenced for a study of beta chain features in type 1 diabetes. This CDR3 contains 15 residues. V gave up 3 bases and J gave up 7 bases; unmatched junction bases: 13. CDR1 and CDR2 from the germline V gene are SGDLS and YYNGEE. Reverse transcription of all isolated RNA meant that expressed TCRB transcripts were sequenced. Profiling relied on immunoSEQ multiplex PCR, and the TCRdb table lists in-frame clones only, not all of them. The sample has about 620,000 clones; 15% to 18% are singletons. The chain combines TRBV9 with TRBJ2-7; TRBD1 matches at 7 bases. This sequence was found in a man younger than 35 in good health. Sequenced: naive CD4+ T cells from blood. The DNA for the CDR3 is TGTGCCAGCAGCGCCGGGACAGTCGCCTGGCTGGAGCAGTACTTC. Translated, it gives CASSAGTVAWLEQYF.